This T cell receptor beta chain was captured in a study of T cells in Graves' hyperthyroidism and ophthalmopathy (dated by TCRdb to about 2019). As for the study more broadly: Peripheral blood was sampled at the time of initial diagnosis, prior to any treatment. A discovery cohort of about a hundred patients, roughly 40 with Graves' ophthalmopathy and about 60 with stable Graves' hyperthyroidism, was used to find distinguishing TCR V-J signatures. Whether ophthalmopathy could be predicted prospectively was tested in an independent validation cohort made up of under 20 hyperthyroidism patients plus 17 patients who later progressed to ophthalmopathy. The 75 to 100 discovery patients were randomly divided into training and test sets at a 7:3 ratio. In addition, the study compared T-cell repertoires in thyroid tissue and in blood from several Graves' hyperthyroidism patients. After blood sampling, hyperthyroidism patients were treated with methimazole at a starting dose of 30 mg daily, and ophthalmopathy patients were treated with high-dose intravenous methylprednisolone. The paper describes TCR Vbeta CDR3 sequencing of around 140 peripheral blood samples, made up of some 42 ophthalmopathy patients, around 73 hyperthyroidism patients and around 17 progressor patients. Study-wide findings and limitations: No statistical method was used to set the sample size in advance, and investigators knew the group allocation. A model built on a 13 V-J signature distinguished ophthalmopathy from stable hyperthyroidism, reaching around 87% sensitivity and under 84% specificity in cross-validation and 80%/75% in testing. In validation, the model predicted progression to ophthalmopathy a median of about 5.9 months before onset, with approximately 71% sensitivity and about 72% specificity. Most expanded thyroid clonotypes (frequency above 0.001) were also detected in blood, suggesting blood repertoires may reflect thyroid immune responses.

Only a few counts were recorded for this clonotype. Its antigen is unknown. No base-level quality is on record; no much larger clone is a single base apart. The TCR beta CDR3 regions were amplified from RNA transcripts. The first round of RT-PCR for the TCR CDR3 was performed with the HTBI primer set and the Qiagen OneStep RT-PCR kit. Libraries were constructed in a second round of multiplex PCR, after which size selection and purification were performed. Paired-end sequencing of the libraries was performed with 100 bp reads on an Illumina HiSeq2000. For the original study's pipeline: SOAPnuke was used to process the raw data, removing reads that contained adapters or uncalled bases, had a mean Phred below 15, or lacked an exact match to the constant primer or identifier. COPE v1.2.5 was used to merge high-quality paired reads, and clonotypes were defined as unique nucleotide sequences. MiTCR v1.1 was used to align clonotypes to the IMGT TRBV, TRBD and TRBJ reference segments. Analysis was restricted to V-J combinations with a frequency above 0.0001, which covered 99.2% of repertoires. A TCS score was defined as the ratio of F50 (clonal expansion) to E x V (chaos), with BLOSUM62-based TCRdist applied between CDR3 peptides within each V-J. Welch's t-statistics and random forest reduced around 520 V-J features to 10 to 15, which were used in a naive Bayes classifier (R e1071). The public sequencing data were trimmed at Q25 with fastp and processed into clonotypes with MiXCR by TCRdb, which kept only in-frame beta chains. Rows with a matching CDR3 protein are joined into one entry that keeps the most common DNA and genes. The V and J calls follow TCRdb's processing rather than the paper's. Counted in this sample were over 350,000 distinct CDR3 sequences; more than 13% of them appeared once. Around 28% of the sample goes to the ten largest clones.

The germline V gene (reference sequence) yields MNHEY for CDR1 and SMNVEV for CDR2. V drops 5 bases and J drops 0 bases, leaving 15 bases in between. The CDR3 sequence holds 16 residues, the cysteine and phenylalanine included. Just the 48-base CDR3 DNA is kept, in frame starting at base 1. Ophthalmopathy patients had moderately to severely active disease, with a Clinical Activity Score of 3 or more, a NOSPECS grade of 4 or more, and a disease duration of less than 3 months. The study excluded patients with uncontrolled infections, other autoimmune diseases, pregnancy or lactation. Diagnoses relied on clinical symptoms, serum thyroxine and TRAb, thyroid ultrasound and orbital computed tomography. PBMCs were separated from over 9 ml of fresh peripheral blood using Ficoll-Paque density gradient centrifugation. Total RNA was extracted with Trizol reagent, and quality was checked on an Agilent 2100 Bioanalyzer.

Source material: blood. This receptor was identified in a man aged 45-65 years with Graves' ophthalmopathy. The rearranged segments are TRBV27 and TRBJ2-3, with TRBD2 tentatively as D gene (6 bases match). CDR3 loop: CASSPRVAASTDTQYF. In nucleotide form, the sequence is TGTGCCAGCAGTCCCCGAGTAGCGGCCAGCACAGATACGCAGTATTTT.